This T cell receptor beta chain is from a study of T-cell memory formation after mild COVID-19. The 5'RACE method, run with constant-segment primers, produced TCR alpha and TCR beta cDNA libraries (carrying sample barcodes and UMIs). One entry per CDR3 protein results from TCRdb running MiXCR on the 5' RACE reads. The table shows 250,000 or so distinct CDR3 sequences, with roughly a tenth occurring only once. Study-wide points: The appearance of some responding clones in pre-infection memory suggested that cross-reactive memory joined.

Germline CDR1 SEHNR, CDR2 FQNEAQ (reference sequence). The CDR3 covers 15 residues. V lost 4 bases and J lost 4, with 17 bases in between. This clonotype was seen many times. Its antigen is as yet unknown. The specimen sequenced was PBMCs or a T cell subset sorted from them (not recorded which). The sequence came from a man younger than 35 who had mild COVID-19 (a few samples of this study predate the infection). Cell type and time point are not known. V is TRBV7-9 and J is TRBJ2-7, with TRBD2 as a possible D gene (6 bases). The CDR3 DNA reads as TGTGCCAGCAGCTCAGCCGGGGCGGGGAGATACGAGCAGTACTTC. Translation gives CASSSAGAGRYEQYF.